This is a list of T cell receptor beta chains from one sample in a study of cytomegalovirus exposure and HLA in healthy donors. Method: immunoSEQ multiplex PCR; TCRdb's copy keeps in-frame clones and lacks some. This sample has under 100,000 clones; more than 55% occur once, and the top ten carry 5.5%. Sample: PBMCs. The origin of the receptors is a woman aged 30 to 39 in good health and CMV-seropositive. The CDR3 runs from the conserved cysteine through the conserved F or W. D genes are given only for firm matches. Clone size is given for some rows only: seen once, a few or many times, or a class if the clone is expanded.

abundance	v_gene	d_gene	j_gene	CDR3nt	CDR3aa
-	TRBV25-1	-	TRBJ1-6	TGTGCCAGCAGTCTCCACCCCAGCTCCTATAATTCACCCCTCCACTTT	CASSLHPSSYNSPLHF
-	TRBV6-1	TRBD1	TRBJ1-1	TGTGCCAGCACGACAGGGCCGTTCACTGAAGCTTTCTTT	CASTTGPFTEAFF
-	TRBV18	-	TRBJ1-2	TGTGCCAGCTCACCGGAGGGGAGCTATGGCTACACCTTC	CASSPEGSYGYTF
-	TRBV5-4	-	TRBJ1-1	TGTGCCAGCAGGGCCGGGAGCTCCGCTGAAGCTTTCTTT	CASRAGSSAEAFF
-	TRBV19	-	TRBJ2-7	TGTGCCAGTAGTATTTCCGGGAACGAGCAGTACTTC	CASSISGNEQYF
-	TRBV19	TRBD1	TRBJ2-7	TGTGCCAGCCAGGGGACAGGGGGAATCTACGAGCAGTACTTC	CASQGTGGIYEQYF
-	TRBV15	-	TRBJ1-6	TGTGCCACCAGCAGAGTGGCAGGGGCAAATTCACCCCTCCACTTT	CATSRVAGANSPLHF
-	TRBV7-2	-	TRBJ1-1	TGTGCCAGCAGCCCTTTACGACTCGGGAACACTGAAGCTTTCTTT	CASSPLRLGNTEAFF
-	TRBV7-6	TRBD2	TRBJ2-7	TGTGCCAGCAGCTCTCTAGCGGGGGACACCTACGAGCAGTACTTC	CASSSLAGDTYEQYF
few	TRBV18	-	TRBJ1-4	TGTGCCAGCTCACCCGCTTTAGGGGTTTCAACTAATGAAAAACTGTTTTTT	CASSPALGVSTNEKLFF
-	TRBV13	TRBD2	TRBJ2-7	TGTGCCAGCAGCTTAGGAGGACTAGCGGGGGACTACGAGCAGTACTTC	CASSLGGLAGDYEQYF
-	TRBV5-4	-	TRBJ1-3	TGTGCCAGCAGCTTGGGCCCAGGGGACACCATATATTTT	CASSLGPGDTIYF
once	TRBV30	-	TRBJ1-2	TGTGCCTGGACTAGAACTCGGACGGAGGGCTACCCCTTC	CAWTRTRTEGYPF
few	TRBV7-8	-	TRBJ1-3	TGTGCCAGCACGGAGGTGGATGGAAACACCATATATTTT	CASTEVDGNTIYF
-	TRBV2	TRBD2	TRBJ2-3	TGTGCCAGCAATATTGGACTAGCGGAACCCACAGATACGCAGTATTTT	CASNIGLAEPTDTQYF
-	TRBV5-1	-	TRBJ2-5	TGCGCCAGCAGCTTGGAAGGGGCCCCGGGAGAGCAGTACTTC	CASSLEGAPGEQYF
-	TRBV30	-	TRBJ1-2	TGTGCCTGGACCCCTCGAGGAGGGGACTATGGCTACACCTTC	CAWTPRGGDYGYTF
few	TRBV28	TRBD1	TRBJ1-2	TGTGCCAGCAGTATACAGGGGGCGCATGGCTACACCTTC	CASSIQGAHGYTF
-	TRBV19	-	TRBJ1-1	TGTGCCAGTACCCTCTGGGGGGGGACGGAAGCTTTCTTT	CASTLWGGTEAFF
-	TRBV5-5	-	TRBJ2-2	TGTGCCAGCAGCGTACAGGGGAACACCGGGGAGCTGTTTTTT	CASSVQGNTGELFF
-	TRBV4-3	TRBD2	TRBJ2-1	TGCGCCAGCAGCCCCGGGACTAGCGGGGGGGCTTGGGAGCAGTTCTTC	CASSPGTSGGAWEQFF
-	TRBV5-1	-	TRBJ1-1	TGCGCCAGCAGCTTGGACAGGGCCAGGGGAGCTTTCTTT	CASSLDRARGAFF
-	TRBV5-4	-	TRBJ1-1	TGTGCCAGCAGCCAAATCCGGGAACGTGAAGCTTTCTTT	CASSQIREREAFF
-	TRBV30	-	TRBJ1-2	TGTGCCTGGAGTGTCCAGGGGAAAAACTATGGCTACACCTTC	CAWSVQGKNYGYTF
once	TRBV30	TRBD1	TRBJ1-5	TGTGCCTGGACCGGGACAGGGGGATCCCCCCAGCATTTT	CAWTGTGGSPQHF
-	TRBV30	-	TRBJ1-1	TGTGCCTGGAGTCCGACGACCCAGGGTGGGGCTTTCTTT	CAWSPTTQGGAFF
-	TRBV15	-	TRBJ2-7	TGTGCCACCAGTAAGAGAAAGTCGACTACTACCTACGAGCAGTACTTC	CATSKRKSTTTYEQYF
few	TRBV6-5	TRBD1	TRBJ2-7	TGTGCCAGCAGTTGGGACAGGTCCTACGAGCAGTACTTC	CASSWDRSYEQYF
-	TRBV9	TRBD1	TRBJ2-2	TGTGCCAGCAGCGCCACAGGGGGCACGGGAGGGGAGCTGTTTTTT	CASSATGGTGGELFF
few	TRBV18	-	TRBJ1-2	TGTGCCAGCTCCCCCAGGTCGAATGGCTACACCTTC	CASSPRSNGYTF
-	TRBV6-6	TRBD1	TRBJ1-1	TGTGCCAGCAGTTATCCAACAGGGGGCAAGGGTGAAGCTTTCTTT	CASSYPTGGKGEAFF
-	TRBV19	-	TRBJ2-1	TGTGCCAGCCGGGCGGGCTCCTACAATGAGCAGTTCTTC	CASRAGSYNEQFF
-	TRBV7-9	TRBD1	TRBJ1-5	TGTTCCAGCAGCAGAGAGTCAGGGGGCCCCAATCAGCCCCAGCATTTT	CSSSRESGGPNQPQHF
-	TRBV5-1	TRBD1	TRBJ2-1	TGCGCCAGCAGCTTGGACAGGGGGCGAAACAATGAGCAGTTCTTC	CASSLDRGRNNEQFF
-	TRBV6-5	-	TRBJ1-2	TGTGCCAGCAGTTACTCTGACACCGCTAACTATGGCTACACCTTC	CASSYSDTANYGYTF
few	TRBV7-9	TRBD2	TRBJ2-5	TGTGCCAGCAGTCGAAGCGGGGGGTTGGAGACCCAGTACTTC	CASSRSGGLETQYF
-	TRBV6-6	-	TRBJ2-7	TGTGCCAGCAGTTACGGCTCAACCTACGAGCAGTACTTC	CASSYGSTYEQYF
-	TRBV7-8	-	TRBJ2-2	TGTGCCAGCAGCTTAGTTTATCTAGCAGGCACCGGGGAGCTGTTTTTT	CASSLVYLAGTGELFF
-	TRBV5-1	TRBD1	TRBJ2-5	TGCGCCAGCAGCTTAGAGACAGGGTTCCGTGAGACCCAGTACTTC	CASSLETGFRETQYF
-	TRBV12-2	-	TRBJ2-5	TGTGCAAGTCGCTTAGGTGGAGGGCGCGAGACCCAGTACTTC	CASRLGGGRETQYF
few	TRBV6-1	TRBD1	TRBJ2-7	TGTGCCAGCACAGACAGGGGCACCTACGAGCAGTACTTC	CASTDRGTYEQYF
-	TRBV7-2	TRBD2	TRBJ2-5	TGTGCCAGCAGCTTAGCGGGGACTAGCGTGCAAGAGACCCAGTACTTC	CASSLAGTSVQETQYF
-	TRBV4-1	-	TRBJ1-5	TGCGCCAGCAGCCAAACGGGCGGGAATCAGCCCCAGCATTTT	CASSQTGGNQPQHF
few	TRBV11-3	TRBD1	TRBJ2-1	TGTGCCAGCAGAGCCACAGGGGCCTCCTACAATGAGCAGTTCTTC	CASRATGASYNEQFF
-	TRBV5-6	-	TRBJ2-7	TGTGCCAGCGCATCGTTGCGCGAGCAGTACTTC	CASASLREQYF
-	TRBV18	-	TRBJ1-5	TGTGCCAGCTCACCAAGCCGTCGGCAGGGAAGCAATCAGCCCCAGCATTTT	CASSPSRRQGSNQPQHF
once	TRBV6-6	TRBD1	TRBJ1-2	TGTGCCAGCAGAAGACCGGACAGGAACTATGGCTACACCTTC	CASRRPDRNYGYTF
-	TRBV9	-	TRBJ2-1	TGTGCCAGCAGCGTATTGGACAGCTCCTACAATGAGCAGTTCTTC	CASSVLDSSYNEQFF
-	TRBV19	TRBD1	TRBJ2-5	TGTGCCAGTAGTTCACAGGGGCCCCCCCAGTACTTC	CASSSQGPPQYF
-	TRBV27	TRBD2	TRBJ2-3	TGTGCCAGCACGCTCCGGGGGGTCGTGGATCAGCCCCAGTATTTT	CASTLRGVVDQPQYF
-	TRBV6-1	-	TRBJ1-1	TGTGCCAGCAGTGAATCTGGGGGAGGGGGTGGCTCTGAAGCTTTCTTT	CASSESGGGGGSEAFF